This T cell receptor beta chain was documented in a study of monozygotic twins with inflammatory bowel disease (dated by TCRdb to about 2019). Regarding the study in general: A total of 28 monozygotic twin pairs were included in the full study, comprising nine German pairs (four IBD-concordant, five IBD-discordant) and 19 IBD-discordant Danish pairs. Disease-associated traits were sought mainly through comparisons between IBD patients and their genetically identical healthy co-twins within discordant pairs. Each individual had, on average, about 151 000 unique TCRalpha sequences and 181 000 unique TCRbeta sequences available for analysis. On the study overall, not on this receptor specifically: Because patients were on differing immunosuppressive treatments, the repertoires may have picked up extra background noise and inter-individual variability. No difference in repertoire similarity was observed between concordant and discordant twins, possibly owing to limited statistical power. No single strong signal or clonotype linked to IBD turned up in the results, so the idea that one exists was not supported. IBD patients had lower TCRbeta repertoire diversity, measured by the inverse Simpson index, than their healthy co-twins. The analysis was unable to tell apart different T cell subtypes. IBD patients shared fewer clonotypes with other individuals than healthy twins did, most markedly in patients showing signs of disease activity.

The library was built by means of 5' RACE. The input for every TCR library was 3,500 to 4,500 ng of total RNA. For each sample, cDNA was synthesized in eight separate reactions using SMARTScribe reverse transcriptase. During cDNA synthesis, unique molecular identifiers containing a 6-nucleotide sample barcode were introduced by template switching. TCRalpha and TCRbeta cDNA was amplified in two nested PCRs of approximately 17 and 9 cycles, and bead purification was carried out after each PCR. Before amplification, cDNA was treated with uracil DNA-glycosylase and purified using the QIAquick PCR purification kit. The second PCR added Illumina TruSeq-compatible adapters along with sample-specific barcodes. Library quality and concentration were assessed using TapeStation and Qubit, and about 4.7 ng of each library was pooled. Pooled libraries were sequenced on an Illumina HiSeq2500 single-index Rapid Run with 2 x 100 bp reads and custom sequencing primers. For the original study's pipeline: UMI-based consensus assembly with MiGEC version 1.2.6 was used to correct PCR and sequencing errors. V(D)J alignment, clonotype assembly and CDR3 extraction were performed with MiXCR version 2.1.1. To normalise gene usage, clonotype sharing and MAIT/NKT TCR abundance, the top 1000, 10 000 and 20 000 clonotypes in each sample were analysed. Diversity was computed as the inverse Simpson index with the vegan R package after downsampling to 27 000 UMIs. Statistical testing used paired Mann-Whitney U tests on the discordant twin pairs and applied Benjamini-Hochberg correction for multiple testing. TCRdb reprocessed the reads and assigns one entry to each CDR3 protein sequence, leaving out DNA. TCRdb assigned the V and J calls; the authors' analysis was not used. The table of this sample itemizes 400,000 to 500,000 distinct CDR3 sequences. The ten largest make up more than 2% of the sample.

CDR1 and CDR2 (DFQATT, SNEGSKA) derive from the germline V gene (reference sequence). The CDR3 runs 13 amino acids, cysteine and phenylalanine included. A DNA sequence was not provided. Details on this clonotype: What this receptor recognizes is not known.

From each donor, an approximately 2.3 ml peripheral blood sample was collected into PAXgene tubes and kept at -80 degrees C. Without any T cell sorting, total RNA was extracted from whole blood using the PAXgene blood miRNA kit on an automated QIAcube. Peripheral blood from monozygotic twin pairs concordant or discordant for inflammatory bowel disease was subjected to deep TCRalpha and TCRbeta repertoire profiling with unique molecular barcoding. Smoking habits were recorded for all twin pairs, and each individual was classified as a current, former or never smoker. Material for sequencing was blood. The V and J segments used are TRBV20-1 and TRBJ2-3; absent DNA, TCRdb's TRBD2 call cannot be checked. The TCR comes from a human donor with ulcerative colitis or Crohn's disease, or a healthy co-twin of an affected twin (not recorded which). The CDR3 loop reads CSPRRERGDTQYF.